One sample yielded the 10 T cell receptor beta chains listed below, sequenced in a study of naive and memory T cell subsets. Both TRBC1 and TRBC2 were covered by a beta constant-region primer of two equimolar oligonucleotides. Nested alpha and beta constant-region primers with the SP2 primer drove four PCR rounds on ligated cDNA. MiXCR, applied by TCRdb to the UMI-ligation and nested PCR reads, yields one record per CDR3 protein. The sample lists about 23,000 distinct CDR3 sequences, 8.5% to 10% occurring once. The sequenced sample was central memory CD8+ T cells from blood. The source is a human donor in good health.

This clonotype was recorded a few times. The chain has TRBV6-1 and TRBJ2-3; 9 nucleotides agree with TRBD1. The CDR3 is 15 residues long. The germline V gene encodes CDR1 MNHNS and CDR2 SASEGT. V lost 7 bases and J lost 4; bases outside the gene matches: 9. CDR3 nucleotide sequence: TGTGCCAGCATGTTAGGGACAGGGAAGCCAGATACGCAGTATTTT. It codes for CASMLGTGKPDTQYF.

This clonotype was detected many times. The rearrangement joins TRBV3-1 to TRBJ2-1; D not certain. The V end was cut by 4 bases, the J end by 5 bases, with 12 bases between. This CDR3 is 14 amino acids long. CDR1 is LGHDT, CDR2 YNNKEL, per germline (reference sequence). The CDR3: CASSPRANDNEQFF. DNA of the CDR3: TGTGCCAGCAGCCCTCGGGCGAATGACAATGAGCAGTTCTTC.

This sequence joins TRBV27 and TRBJ1-4; tentative D call: TRBD1 (5 bases). CDR3 length equals 14 residues. Germline V gives CDR1 MNHEY, CDR2 SMNVEV (reference sequence). V was shortened by 4 bases and J by 6 bases, with 12 bases between the two germline ends. The DNA of the CDR3 is TGTGCCAGCAGTTCCCAGGGATTCTATGAAAAACTGTTTTTT. This gives the protein CASSSQGFYEKLFF.

Comments on this clonotype: A much larger clonotype is one base distant, so this may be a read error. The chain recombines TRBV18 with TRBJ2-7, with TRBD1 matching 9 bases. Per germline, CDR1 KGHSH and CDR2 LQKENI. The CDR3 covers 15 residues. CDR3 loop: CAGSRLTGGNDEQYF. Here the CDR3 DNA reads TGTGCCGGCTCACGGCTGACAGGGGGAAACGACGAGCAGTACTTC.

This clonotype was seen only a few times. The rearrangement joins TRBV27 to TRBJ1-5, with D perhaps matching TRBD1 (6 bases). Germline V gives CDR1 MNHEY, CDR2 SMNVEV (reference sequence). Between the trimmed V and J ends, which lost 5 bases and 6 bases, there was a span of 17 bases. This CDR3 has 15 residues. The CDR3: CASSIKGGGFQPQHF. The CDR3 DNA reads as TGTGCCAGCAGTATAAAAGGAGGGGGATTTCAGCCCCAGCATTTT.

This clonotype was counted many times. The chain links TRBV7-2 to TRBJ2-7, with 8 bases lining up with TRBD2. J lost 1 base, V lost 5 bases, and 4 bases had no gene match. The CDR3 consists of 14 residues. Germline CDR1 is SGHTA and CDR2 is FQGNSA. This CDR3 reads CASSLSSGSYEQYF. The CDR3 coding sequence is TGTGCCAGCAGCCTATCTAGCGGGTCCTACGAGCAGTACTTC.

This clonotype was seen many times. The chain employs TRBV12-3 or TRBV12-4 and TRBJ2-4, with 11 bases that match TRBD2. Trimming at V came to 5 bases and at J to 1 base, leaving 4 bases not matched to a gene. The CDR3 has 16 residues. CDR3 residues: CASSILAGEAKNIQYF. DNA for the CDR3: TGTGCCAGCAGTATACTAGCGGGAGAGGCCAAAAACATTCAGTACTTC.

The chain uses TRBV28 and TRBJ2-1; D uncertain. Germline V gives CDR1 MDHEN, CDR2 SYDVKM. Trimming took 2 bases from V and 7 from J, leaving 6 bases between them. This CDR3 has 12 amino acids. The CDR3 DNA reads as TGTGCCAGCAGTTTAGACGGGAATGAGCAGTTCTTC. It specifies CASSLDGNEQFF.

The chain links TRBV29-1 to TRBJ2-7; TRBD2 is a possible D gene (6 bases). This CDR3 comprises 15 residues. With 0 bases removed from V and 5 bases from J, the gap between germline ends came to 17 bases. Per germline, CDR1 SQVTM and CDR2 ANQGSEA. In nucleotides, the CDR3 is TGCAGCGTTGAAGATCCGGCTAGCGCTTCCAACGAGCAGTACTTC. This gives the protein CSVEDPASASNEQYF.

J is TRBJ2-1 and V is TRBV27; the D is unclear. Germline-derived CDR1 and CDR2 are MNHEY and SMNVEV (reference sequence). This CDR3 has 14 residues. V lost 3 bases to trimming and J lost 3 bases, with 9 bases between them. The CDR3 nucleotides read TGTGCCAGCAGTTTCGATATTGGCTACAATGAGCAGTTCTTC. This translates into CASSFDIGYNEQFF.